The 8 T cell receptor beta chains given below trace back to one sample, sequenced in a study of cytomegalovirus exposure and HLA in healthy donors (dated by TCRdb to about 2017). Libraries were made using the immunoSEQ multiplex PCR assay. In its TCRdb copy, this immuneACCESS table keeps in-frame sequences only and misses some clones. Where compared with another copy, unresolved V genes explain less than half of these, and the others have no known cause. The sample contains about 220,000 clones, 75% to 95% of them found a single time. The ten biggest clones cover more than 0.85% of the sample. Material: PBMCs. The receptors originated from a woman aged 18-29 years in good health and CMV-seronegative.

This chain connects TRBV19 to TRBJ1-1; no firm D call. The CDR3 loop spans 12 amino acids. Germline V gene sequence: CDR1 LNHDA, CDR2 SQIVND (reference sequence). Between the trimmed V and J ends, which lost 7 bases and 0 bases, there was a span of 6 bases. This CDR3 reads CASMRLNTEAFF. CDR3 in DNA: TGTGCCAGTATGCGCCTGAACACTGAAGCTTTCTTT.

CDR3 protein: CASSEFGRLNSDVRGNTIYF. The CDR3 DNA follows: TGTGCCAGCAGTGAATTCGGTAGACTGAACTCTGACGTGCGTGGAAACACCATATATTTT. The chain employs TRBV2 and TRBJ1-3, with D unresolved. Trimming stripped 2 bases from V and 3 bases from J, with 26 bases between. The CDR3 runs to 20 residues. Germline CDR1 and CDR2: SNHLY and FYNNEI.

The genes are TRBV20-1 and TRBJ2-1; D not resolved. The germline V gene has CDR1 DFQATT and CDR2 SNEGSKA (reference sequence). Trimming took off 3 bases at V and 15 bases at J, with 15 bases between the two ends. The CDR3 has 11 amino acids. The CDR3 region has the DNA TGCAGTGCTAGTGACCTCTTGGGCCGGTTCTTC. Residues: CSASDLLGRFF.

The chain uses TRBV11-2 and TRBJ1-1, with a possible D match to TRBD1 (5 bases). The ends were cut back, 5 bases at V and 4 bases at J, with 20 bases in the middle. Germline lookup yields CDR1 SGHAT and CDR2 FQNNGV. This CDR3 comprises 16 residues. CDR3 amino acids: CASSLAGRGRITEAFF. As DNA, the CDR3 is TGTGCCAGCAGCCTTGCGGGGCGGGGAAGAATCACTGAAGCTTTCTTT.

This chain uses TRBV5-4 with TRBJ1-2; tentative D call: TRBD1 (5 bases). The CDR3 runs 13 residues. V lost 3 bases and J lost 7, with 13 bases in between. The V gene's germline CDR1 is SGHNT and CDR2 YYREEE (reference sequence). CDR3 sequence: CASSSSGTGGYTF. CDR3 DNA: TGTGCCAGCAGCTCATCAGGGACTGGTGGCTACACCTTC.

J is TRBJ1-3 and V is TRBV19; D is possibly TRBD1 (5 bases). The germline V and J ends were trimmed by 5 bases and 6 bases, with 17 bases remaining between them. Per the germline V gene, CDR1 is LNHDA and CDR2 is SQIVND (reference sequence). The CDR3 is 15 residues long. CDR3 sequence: CASSSWRDGKNTIYF. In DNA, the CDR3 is TGTGCCAGTAGTTCATGGAGGGACGGGAAAAACACCATATATTTT.

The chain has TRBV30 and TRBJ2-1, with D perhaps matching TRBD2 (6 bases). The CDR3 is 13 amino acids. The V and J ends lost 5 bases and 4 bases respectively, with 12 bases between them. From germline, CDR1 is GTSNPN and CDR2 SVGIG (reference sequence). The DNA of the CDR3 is TGTGCCTGGCGGGAGAGGGGATACAATGAGCAGTTCTTC. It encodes CAWRERGYNEQFF.

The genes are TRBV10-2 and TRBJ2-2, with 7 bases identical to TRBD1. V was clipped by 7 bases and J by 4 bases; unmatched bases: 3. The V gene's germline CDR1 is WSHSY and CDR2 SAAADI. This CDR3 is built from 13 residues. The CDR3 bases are TGCGCCAGCAATGACAGGGTCACCGGGGAGCTGTTTTTT. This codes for CASNDRVTGELFF.